The rows below give T cell receptor beta chains drawn from one sample of a study of cytomegalovirus exposure and HLA in healthy donors. The repertoire was sequenced with immunoSEQ multiplex PCR; TCRdb's copy has only in-frame clones and lacks some. The repertoire has approximately 100,000 clones, around 74% of them found once; the top ten carry 1.8%. The sequenced material came from PBMCs. The source is a male donor in good health and CMV-seronegative. The CDR3 runs from the conserved cysteine through the conserved F or W. The order of the fields is J gene, V gene, clone size, D gene, CDR3 protein, CDR3 DNA. D genes are given only for firm matches. For some rows the clone size is stated as once, few or many, or as a class when expanded; others skip it.

TRBJ2-7 TRBV5-1 - - CASSLGAGWEQYF TGCGCCAGCAGCTTGGGAGCAGGGTGGGAGCAGTACTTC
TRBJ2-1 TRBV13 - TRBD2 CASSLGLAGFPEQFF TGTGCCAGCAGCTTAGGTCTAGCGGGATTCCCTGAGCAGTTCTTC
TRBJ1-4 TRBV7-9 - - CASSSPDEKLFF TGTGCCAGCAGCTCGCCGGATGAAAAACTGTTTTTT
TRBJ2-7 TRBV19 once TRBD1 CASSPRQGAYEQYF TGTGCCAGTAGTCCGCGACAGGGGGCCTACGAGCAGTACTTC
TRBJ2-7 TRBV6-5 - - CASRLAGSDEQYF TGTGCCAGCAGACTAGCTGGATCGGACGAGCAGTACTTC
TRBJ2-3 TRBV7-7 - - CASSLVIADTQYF TGTGCTAGCAGCTTAGTCATAGCAGATACGCAGTATTTT
TRBJ2-7 TRBV30 few TRBD1 CAWDRGIWQYF TGTGCCTGGGACAGGGGCATATGGCAGTACTTC
TRBJ2-7 TRBV11-2 - TRBD2 CASSRNGLAAYEQYF TGTGCCAGCAGCCGTAATGGACTAGCAGCTTACGAGCAGTACTTC
TRBJ1-6 TRBV28 once TRBD1 CASSVGTGRNSPLHF TGTGCCAGCAGTGTTGGGACAGGCCGAAATTCACCCCTCCACTTT
TRBJ1-2 TRBV19 - - CASSYPGVGYTF TGTGCCAGTAGCTACCCAGGGGTCGGCTACACCTTC
TRBJ2-6 TRBV9 once TRBD2 CASSVEGLAGAVGANVLTF TGTGCCAGCAGCGTAGAGGGGCTAGCGGGAGCAGTTGGGGCCAACGTCCTGACTTTC
TRBJ1-2 TRBV6-6 - TRBD1 CASRHPDRVYGYTF TGTGCCAGCAGACACCCAGACAGGGTCTATGGCTACACCTTC
TRBJ1-3 TRBV4-2 - - CASSQNRNTIYF TGTGCCAGCAGCCAAAACAGAAACACCATATATTTT
TRBJ1-5 TRBV27 - TRBD1 CASSPGQGRGGGNQPQHF TGTGCCAGCAGTCCGGGACAGGGGAGGGGCGGGGGCAATCAGCCCCAGCATTTT
TRBJ1-5 TRBV2 - TRBD1 CASSAQGGQPQHF TGTGCCAGCAGTGCACAGGGGGGTCAGCCCCAGCATTTT
TRBJ1-3 TRBV7-9 - TRBD1 CASSLTGQGNTIYF TGTGCCAGCAGCTTGACAGGGCAAGGAAACACCATATATTTT
TRBJ2-1 TRBV7-8 - - CASSLAAHLDNEQFF TGTGCCAGCAGCTTGGCGGCCCACCTAGACAATGAGCAGTTCTTC
TRBJ1-1 TRBV5-1 - TRBD1 CASSLGGRDREAFF TGCGCCAGCAGCTTGGGGGGCCGGGACAGGGAAGCTTTCTTT
TRBJ1-5 TRBV6-6 - - CASSLEGRMVNQPQHF TGTGCCAGCAGCCTAGAGGGTCGGATGGTAAATCAGCCCCAGCATTTT
TRBJ1-2 TRBV27 - - CASSDTGFYGYTF TGTGCCAGCAGTGATACAGGGTTCTATGGCTACACCTTC
TRBJ2-7 TRBV4-1 - - CASSQDVELNEQYF TGCGCCAGCAGCCAAGACGTGGAGTTGAACGAGCAGTACTTC
TRBJ1-3 TRBV29-1 - TRBD1 CSVATGEVGNTIYF TGCAGCGTCGCGACAGGGGAAGTAGGAAACACCATATATTTT
TRBJ2-7 TRBV6-5 few TRBD2 CVSSASLAGVYEQYF TGTGTCAGCAGTGCCAGTCTAGCGGGAGTTTACGAGCAGTACTTC
TRBJ2-7 TRBV14 - TRBD2 CASSLRTERTSGRRNEQYF TGTGCCAGCAGCTTACGGACAGAAAGGACTAGCGGGAGGCGGAACGAGCAGTACTTC
TRBJ2-7 TRBV28 - TRBD2 CASSPGGMDYEQYF TGTGCCAGCAGCCCCGGGGGGATGGACTACGAGCAGTACTTC
TRBJ2-7 TRBV7-9 - - CASSLNEGLGYEQYF TGTGCCAGCAGCCTTAACGAGGGTTTGGGGTACGAGCAGTACTTC
TRBJ2-3 TRBV27 - - CASSLGTTGAITDTQYF TGTGCCAGCAGTTTGGGAACGACAGGTGCTATCACAGATACGCAGTATTTT
TRBJ2-2 TRBV27 - - CASSVGGTGELFF TGTGCCAGCAGTGTCGGGGGCACCGGGGAGCTGTTTTTT
TRBJ1-6 TRBV5-1 - TRBD1 CASSFSGTGYNSPLHF TGCGCCAGCAGCTTCTCCGGGACAGGCTATAATTCACCCCTCCACTTT
TRBJ2-7 TRBV29-1 - TRBD1 CSVRGRQGMSEQYF TGCAGCGTTAGGGGTCGACAGGGTATGAGCGAGCAGTACTTC
TRBJ2-7 TRBV13 - TRBD2 CASSPGTSGTLSYEQYF TGTGCCAGCAGCCCCGGGACTAGCGGCACCCTCTCCTACGAGCAGTACTTC
TRBJ1-4 TRBV5-5 - - CASSGSLNEKLFF TGTGCCAGCAGCGGTAGTTTAAATGAAAAACTGTTTTTT
TRBJ2-1 TRBV6-6 once TRBD1 CASTHQTGGSYNEQFF TGTGCCAGCACCCATCAGACAGGGGGCTCCTACAATGAGCAGTTCTTC
TRBJ2-7 TRBV5-1 once TRBD1 CASSLGQGPYEQYF TGCGCCAGCAGCTTAGGACAGGGTCCCTACGAGCAGTACTTC
TRBJ2-6 TRBV28 - - CASSFPVGSSGANVLTF TGTGCCAGCAGTTTTCCGGTGGGGAGCTCTGGGGCCAACGTCCTGACTTTC
TRBJ2-1 TRBV19 - - CASSRAGYRSQQFF TGTGCCAGTAGTAGGGCAGGGTATAGGTCTCAGCAGTTCTTC
TRBJ2-2 TRBV28 - - CASSHSARAGELFF TGTGCCAGCAGCCATTCGGCCCGGGCCGGGGAGCTGTTTTTT
TRBJ2-3 TRBV30 - - CAWGYRPDTQYF TGTGCCTGGGGTTACAGACCGGATACGCAGTATTTT
TRBJ2-1 TRBV6-5 - TRBD2 CASSRPPLAHNEQFF TGTGCCAGCAGTCGCCCACCACTAGCGCACAATGAGCAGTTCTTC
TRBJ2-5 TRBV2 few TRBD1 CASSLAIPGQGLQETQYF TGTGCCAGCAGCCTAGCCATACCGGGACAGGGGCTCCAAGAGACCCAGTACTTC
TRBJ1-2 TRBV7-3 - - CASSLPNLAGYTF TGTGCCAGCAGCTTACCGAATCTAGCCGGCTACACCTTC
TRBJ2-3 TRBV4-3 - TRBD2 CASSQVAGATDTQYF TGCGCCAGCAGCCAAGTGGCGGGAGCGACAGATACGCAGTATTTT